This TCR beta chain was observed in a study of vaccination and CD4 T cells after COVID-19. Turning to the study itself: Stimulation used overlapping spike peptides from SARS-CoV-2, HCoV-NL63, HCoV-OC43 and HCoV-229E.

Treatment here: approximately nine-day PBMC culture with coronavirus spike peptide pools or control peptides (ViraFEST assay). Collection of the unexposed donor's CD4+ T cells took place before the COVID-19 pandemic (2011-2018). With peptide pools, ViraFEST first expanded antigen-specific T cells and afterwards sequenced their TCRs. Cultures got half-medium changes with IL-2 on days 3 and 7. Cultured CD4+ T-cell DNA underwent Oncomine TCR Beta short-read sequencing. Once CD4+ T cells had been cultured, genomic DNA was extracted from them. TCRdb called the PCR reads again in MiXCR, with one record for every CDR3 protein. The sample consists of about 6,100 distinct CDR3 sequences, less than 50% of them appearing once. This CDR3 has 15 amino acids. Germline V CDR1 and CDR2: MNHEY, SMNVEV (reference sequence). The V gene lost 5 bases and the J gene lost 1 base, with 9 bases spanning the gap. On this clonotype itself: Its antigen is still unknown.

The rearrangement links TRBV27 to TRBJ2-6; D might be TRBD1 (5 bases). This TCR came from a human donor in good health. The sequencing input was CD4+ T cells from blood, cultured in vitro. The CDR3 sequence: CASSTQGSGANVLTF. CDR3 DNA sequence: TGTGCCAGCAGTACTCAGGGTTCTGGGGCCAACGTCCTGACTTTC.